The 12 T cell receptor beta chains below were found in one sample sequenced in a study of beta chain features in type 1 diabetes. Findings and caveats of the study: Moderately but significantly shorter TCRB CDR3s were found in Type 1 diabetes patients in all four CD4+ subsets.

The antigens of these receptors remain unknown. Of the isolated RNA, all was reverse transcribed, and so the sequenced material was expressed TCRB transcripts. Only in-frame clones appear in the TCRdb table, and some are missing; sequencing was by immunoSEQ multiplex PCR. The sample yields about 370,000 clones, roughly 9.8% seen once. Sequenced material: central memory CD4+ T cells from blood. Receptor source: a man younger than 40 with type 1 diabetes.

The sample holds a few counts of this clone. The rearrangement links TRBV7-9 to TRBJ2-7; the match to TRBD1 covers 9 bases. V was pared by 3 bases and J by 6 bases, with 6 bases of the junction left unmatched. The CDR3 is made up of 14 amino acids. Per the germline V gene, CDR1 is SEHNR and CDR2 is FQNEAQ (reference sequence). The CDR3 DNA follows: TGTGCCAGCAGCTTGGGACAGGGAATTAGCGAGCAGTACTTC. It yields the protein CASSLGQGISEQYF. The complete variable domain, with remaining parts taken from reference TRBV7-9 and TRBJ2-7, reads DTGVSQNPRHKITKRGQNVTFRCDPISEHNRLYWYRQTLGQGPEFLTYFQNEAQLEKSRLLSDRFSAERPKGSFSTLEIQRTEQGDSAMYLCASSLGQGISEQYFGPGTRLTVT.

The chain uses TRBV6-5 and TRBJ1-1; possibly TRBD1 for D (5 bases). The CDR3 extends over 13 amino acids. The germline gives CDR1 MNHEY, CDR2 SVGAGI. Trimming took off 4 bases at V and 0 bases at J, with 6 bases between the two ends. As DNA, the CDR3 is TGTGCCAGCAGTTCACAGGTGAACACTGAAGCTTTCTTT. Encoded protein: CASSSQVNTEAFF.

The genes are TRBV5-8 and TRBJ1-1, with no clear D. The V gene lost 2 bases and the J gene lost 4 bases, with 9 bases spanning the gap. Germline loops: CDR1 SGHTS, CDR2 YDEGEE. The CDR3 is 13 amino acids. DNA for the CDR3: TGTGCCAGCAGCTTAGTTTTTGGCACTGAAGCTTTCTTT. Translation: CASSLVFGTEAFF.

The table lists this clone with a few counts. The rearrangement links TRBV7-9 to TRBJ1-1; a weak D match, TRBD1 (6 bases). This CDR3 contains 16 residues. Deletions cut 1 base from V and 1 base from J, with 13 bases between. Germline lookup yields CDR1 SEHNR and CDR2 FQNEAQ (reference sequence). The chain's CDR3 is CASSLDLGTKNTEAFF. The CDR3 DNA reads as TGTGCCAGCAGCTTAGATCTTGGGACAAAGAACACTGAAGCTTTCTTT.

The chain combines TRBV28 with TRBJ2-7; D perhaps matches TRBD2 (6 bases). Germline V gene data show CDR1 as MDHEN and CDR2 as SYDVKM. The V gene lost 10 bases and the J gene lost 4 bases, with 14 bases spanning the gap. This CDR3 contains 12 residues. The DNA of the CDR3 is TGTGCCACGAGACTAGAGGCGTACGAGCAGTACTTC. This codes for CATRLEAYEQYF. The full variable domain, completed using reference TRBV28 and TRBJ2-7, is DVKVTQSSRYLVKRTGEKVFLECVQDMDHENMFWYRQDPGLGLRLIYFSYDVKMKEKGDIPEGYSVSREKKERFSLILESASTNQTSMYLCATRLEAYEQYFGPGTRLTVT.

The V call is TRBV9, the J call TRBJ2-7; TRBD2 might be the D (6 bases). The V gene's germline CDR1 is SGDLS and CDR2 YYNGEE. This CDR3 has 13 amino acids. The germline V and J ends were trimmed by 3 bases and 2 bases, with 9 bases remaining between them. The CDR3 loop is CASSGTGAYEQYF. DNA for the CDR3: TGTGCCAGCAGCGGGACGGGAGCCTACGAGCAGTACTTC.

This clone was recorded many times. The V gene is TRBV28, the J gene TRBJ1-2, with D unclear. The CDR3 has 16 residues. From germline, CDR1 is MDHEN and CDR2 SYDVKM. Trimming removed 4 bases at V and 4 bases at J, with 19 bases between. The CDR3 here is CASSSLGRADGYGYTF. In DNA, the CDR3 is TGTGCCAGCAGTTCCTTGGGTCGGGCGGACGGCTATGGCTACACCTTC.

The CDR3 sequence: CASSGQGINYGYTF. CDR3 nucleotides: TGTGCCAGCAGCGGACAGGGAATTAACTATGGCTACACCTTC. V usage is TRBV6-6 and J usage is TRBJ1-2; TRBD1 aligns across 8 bases. This CDR3 has 14 amino acids. The germline V gene encodes CDR1 MNHNY and CDR2 SVGAGI (reference sequence). J gave up 1 base and V 6 bases, and 4 bases lay outside the gene matches.

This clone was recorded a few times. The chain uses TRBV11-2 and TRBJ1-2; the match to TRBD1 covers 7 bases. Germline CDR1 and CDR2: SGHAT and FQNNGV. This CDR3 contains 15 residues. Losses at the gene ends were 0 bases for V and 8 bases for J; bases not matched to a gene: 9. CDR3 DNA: TGTGCCAGCAGCTTAGAGACAGGGAGATCGTACGGCTACACCTTC. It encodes CASSLETGRSYGYTF.

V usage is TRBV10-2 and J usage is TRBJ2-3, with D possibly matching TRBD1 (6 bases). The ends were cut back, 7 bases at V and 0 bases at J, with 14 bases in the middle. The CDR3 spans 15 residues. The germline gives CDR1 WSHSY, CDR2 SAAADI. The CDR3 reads CASTQGQPSTDTQYF. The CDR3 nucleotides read TGCGCCAGCACCCAGGGGCAACCCAGCACAGATACGCAGTATTTT.

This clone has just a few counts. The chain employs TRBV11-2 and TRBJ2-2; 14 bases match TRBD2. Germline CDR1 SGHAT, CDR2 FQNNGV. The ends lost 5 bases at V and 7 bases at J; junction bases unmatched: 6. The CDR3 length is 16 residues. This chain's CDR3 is CASSPGTSGRVGELFF. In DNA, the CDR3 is TGTGCCAGCAGCCCCGGGACTAGCGGGAGAGTCGGGGAGCTGTTTTTT.

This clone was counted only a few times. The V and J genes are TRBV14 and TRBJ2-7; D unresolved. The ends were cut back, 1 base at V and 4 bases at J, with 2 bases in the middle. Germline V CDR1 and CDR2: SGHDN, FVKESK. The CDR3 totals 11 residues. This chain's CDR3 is CASSQVYEQYF. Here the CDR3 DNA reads TGTGCCAGCAGCCAAGTTTACGAGCAGTACTTC.